Listed below are T cell receptor beta chains from one sample, sequenced in a study of graft-versus-host responses after intestinal transplantation. The table came from immunoSEQ multiplex PCR; TCRdb's copy has only in-frame clones and leaves some out. The sample holds approximately 54,000 clones, 91% seen once. The sample in question was PBMCs, obtained roughly 680 days after intestinal transplant. These receptors were collected from a human patient who received an intestinal transplant, so some T cells may come from the graft donor. The CDR3 runs from the conserved cysteine through the conserved F or W. The D gene is left open where the match is weak. Some rows have no size entry. The others give once, few or many, or a class for an expanded clone.

abundance: NA
v_gene: TRBV18
d_gene: NA
j_gene: TRBJ1-5
CDR3aa: CASSVGRDQPQHF
CDR3nt: TGTGCCAGCTCCGTCGGCCGAGATCAGCCCCAGCATTTT

abundance: NA
v_gene: TRBV11-2
d_gene: NA
j_gene: TRBJ1-4
CDR3aa: CASSPSRASGKLFF
CDR3nt: TGTGCCAGCAGCCCCTCACGGGCTTCGGGTAAACTGTTTTTT

abundance: NA
v_gene: TRBV6-6
d_gene: NA
j_gene: TRBJ2-1
CDR3aa: CASSYSGAPNNEQFF
CDR3nt: TGTGCCAGCAGTTACTCAGGGGCTCCTAATAATGAGCAGTTCTTC

abundance: NA
v_gene: TRBV2
d_gene: NA
j_gene: TRBJ2-3
CDR3aa: CASGGAGAFTDTQYF
CDR3nt: TGTGCCAGTGGGGGGGCGGGGGCCTTCACAGATACGCAGTATTTT

abundance: NA
v_gene: TRBV19
d_gene: NA
j_gene: TRBJ2-7
CDR3aa: CASSIGVGYEQYF
CDR3nt: TGTGCCAGTAGTATAGGGGTCGGCTACGAGCAGTACTTC

abundance: NA
v_gene: TRBV2
d_gene: NA
j_gene: TRBJ2-7
CDR3aa: CASSGGTSYEQYF
CDR3nt: TGTGCCAGCAGTGGCGGGACCTCCTACGAGCAGTACTTC

abundance: NA
v_gene: TRBV30
d_gene: TRBD1
j_gene: TRBJ1-5
CDR3aa: CAWSVGTGNQPQHF
CDR3nt: TGTGCCTGGAGTGTGGGGACAGGAAATCAGCCCCAGCATTTT

abundance: NA
v_gene: TRBV4-1
d_gene: NA
j_gene: TRBJ2-1
CDR3aa: CATKGLLRHNEQFF
CDR3nt: TGCGCCACCAAGGGACTCCTCCGACACAATGAGCAGTTCTTC

abundance: NA
v_gene: TRBV10-2
d_gene: TRBD2
j_gene: TRBJ2-6
CDR3aa: CASSVGRAGANVLTF
CDR3nt: TGCGCCAGCAGTGTGGGGAGGGCTGGGGCCAACGTCCTGACTTTC

abundance: NA
v_gene: TRBV25-1
d_gene: NA
j_gene: TRBJ2-7
CDR3aa: CASSETIFHF
CDR3nt: TGTGCCAGCAGTGAGACAATCTTCCACTTC

abundance: NA
v_gene: TRBV10-3
d_gene: NA
j_gene: TRBJ2-2
CDR3aa: CAAAERINTGELFF
CDR3nt: TGTGCCGCAGCGGAGAGAATAAACACCGGGGAGCTGTTTTTT

abundance: NA
v_gene: TRBV5-4
d_gene: NA
j_gene: TRBJ1-5
CDR3aa: CASSLWGSNQPQHF
CDR3nt: TGTGCCAGCAGCTTGTGGGGCAGCAATCAGCCCCAGCATTTT

abundance: NA
v_gene: TRBV11-3
d_gene: NA
j_gene: TRBJ2-3
CDR3aa: CASSLRQYRGGARTDTQYF
CDR3nt: TGTGCCAGCAGCTTAAGGCAATATAGGGGGGGCGCGCGCACAGATACGCAGTATTTT

abundance: NA
v_gene: TRBV10-1
d_gene: NA
j_gene: TRBJ1-1
CDR3aa: CASRGDTEAFF
CDR3nt: TGCGCCAGTCGCGGTGACACTGAAGCTTTCTTT

abundance: NA
v_gene: TRBV5-1
d_gene: TRBD1
j_gene: TRBJ1-5
CDR3aa: CASSPNTGDNQPQHF
CDR3nt: TGCGCCAGCAGCCCCAATACAGGGGACAATCAGCCCCAGCATTTT

abundance: NA
v_gene: TRBV18
d_gene: NA
j_gene: TRBJ1-1
CDR3aa: CASSPPSGLNTEAFF
CDR3nt: TGTGCCAGCTCACCACCGTCCGGCCTGAACACTGAAGCTTTCTTT

abundance: NA
v_gene: TRBV27
d_gene: TRBD1
j_gene: TRBJ1-1
CDR3aa: CASSPYVRTGEAEAFF
CDR3nt: TGTGCCAGCAGTCCTTACGTCCGGACAGGGGAGGCTGAAGCTTTCTTT

abundance: NA
v_gene: TRBV5-1
d_gene: NA
j_gene: TRBJ2-1
CDR3aa: CASSSQDRAEQFF
CDR3nt: TGCGCCAGCAGCTCCCAAGACCGGGCTGAGCAGTTCTTC

abundance: NA
v_gene: TRBV7-9
d_gene: NA
j_gene: TRBJ1-5
CDR3aa: CASSLVDGSNQPQHF
CDR3nt: TGTGCCAGCAGCTTAGTGGACGGTAGCAATCAGCCCCAGCATTTT

abundance: NA
v_gene: TRBV19
d_gene: NA
j_gene: TRBJ1-1
CDR3aa: CASSPTNVGGTEAFF
CDR3nt: TGTGCCAGTAGCCCAACAAACGTAGGGGGAACTGAAGCTTTCTTT

abundance: NA
v_gene: TRBV5-5
d_gene: NA
j_gene: TRBJ1-6
CDR3aa: CASSLVDSPLHF
CDR3nt: TGTGCCAGCAGCTTGGTGGATTCACCCCTCCACTTT

abundance: NA
v_gene: TRBV5-6
d_gene: NA
j_gene: TRBJ1-3
CDR3aa: CASSRNRLAGNTIYF
CDR3nt: TGTGCCAGCAGCAGAAACAGGTTAGCTGGAAACACCATATATTTT

abundance: NA
v_gene: TRBV7-8
d_gene: NA
j_gene: TRBJ2-3
CDR3aa: CASSFGGGSTDTQYF
CDR3nt: TGTGCCAGCAGCTTCGGCGGGGGCAGCACAGATACGCAGTATTTT

abundance: NA
v_gene: TRBV5-1
d_gene: NA
j_gene: TRBJ2-5
CDR3aa: CASSLNVWQETQYF
CDR3nt: TGCGCCAGCAGCTTGAATGTTTGGCAAGAGACCCAGTACTTC

abundance: few
v_gene: TRBV5-1
d_gene: NA
j_gene: TRBJ1-1
CDR3aa: CASSFTGTHTEAFF
CDR3nt: TGCGCCAGCAGCTTCACAGGAACGCACACTGAAGCTTTCTTT

abundance: NA
v_gene: TRBV6-1
d_gene: TRBD1
j_gene: TRBJ1-2
CDR3aa: CASRTGTGGGYTF
CDR3nt: TGTGCCAGCAGGACCGGGACAGGGGGTGGCTACACCTTC

abundance: NA
v_gene: TRBV7-8
d_gene: NA
j_gene: TRBJ1-3
CDR3aa: CASSLASGSSGNTIYF
CDR3nt: TGTGCCAGCAGCTTAGCGTCGGGTTCCTCTGGAAACACCATATATTTT

abundance: NA
v_gene: TRBV5-1
d_gene: NA
j_gene: TRBJ2-7
CDR3aa: CASSLVLATPSYEQYF
CDR3nt: TGCGCCAGCAGCTTGGTCTTAGCGACCCCCTCCTACGAGCAGTACTTC

abundance: NA
v_gene: TRBV2
d_gene: NA
j_gene: TRBJ2-3
CDR3aa: CASSDSGTLGLTQYF
CDR3nt: TGTGCCAGCAGTGATTCCGGGACCCTGGGGCTTACGCAGTATTTT

abundance: NA
v_gene: TRBV19
d_gene: TRBD1
j_gene: TRBJ2-2
CDR3aa: CASSFGTANTGELFF
CDR3nt: TGTGCCAGTAGTTTCGGGACAGCGAACACCGGGGAGCTGTTTTTT

abundance: NA
v_gene: TRBV2
d_gene: NA
j_gene: TRBJ1-5
CDR3aa: CASGKGREQPQHF
CDR3nt: TGTGCCAGCGGAAAGGGACGGGAACAGCCCCAGCATTTT

abundance: NA
v_gene: TRBV5-1
d_gene: NA
j_gene: TRBJ1-4
CDR3aa: CASSSRTEEKLFF
CDR3nt: TGCGCCAGCAGCAGTAGGACAGAGGAAAAACTGTTTTTT

abundance: NA
v_gene: TRBV7-9
d_gene: NA
j_gene: TRBJ2-2
CDR3aa: CASSLVPYGAGELFF
CDR3nt: TGTGCCAGCAGCTTAGTTCCATATGGTGCCGGGGAGCTGTTTTTT

abundance: NA
v_gene: TRBV7-9
d_gene: NA
j_gene: TRBJ2-7
CDR3aa: CASSSDGQQYF
CDR3nt: TGTGCCAGCAGCTCCGATGGGCAGCAGTACTTC

abundance: NA
v_gene: TRBV19
d_gene: NA
j_gene: TRBJ1-2
CDR3aa: CASSIRGTGSYTF
CDR3nt: TGTGCCAGTAGTATTAGGGGGACGGGGAGCTACACCTTC

abundance: NA
v_gene: TRBV6-6
d_gene: NA
j_gene: TRBJ1-5
CDR3aa: CASSYFSVVLNQPQHF
CDR3nt: TGTGCCAGCAGTTACTTCAGTGTGGTCCTAAATCAGCCCCAGCATTTT